These 27 T cell receptor beta chains were all obtained from the same sample, sequenced in a study of blood T cells in healthy people across ages. The authors ran a second PCR of roughly 7 to 11 cycles using a sample-barcoded 5' primer and a J-beta primer mix. TCRdb redid the calling of the 5' RACE reads with MiXCR, one entry per CDR3 protein. The table shows 1,500,000 or so distinct CDR3 sequences, with roughly 43% occurring only once. The sequenced sample consisted of blood. The receptors were sampled from a woman younger than 35 in good health.

This chain joins TRBV12-3 or TRBV12-4 and TRBJ1-1, with D unresolved. Deletions cut 4 bases from V and 5 bases from J, with 14 bases between. The CDR3 covers 14 residues. CDR3 nucleotide sequence: TGTGCCAGCAGTTCTCGGGAGAGGAGGACTGAAGCTTTCTTT. Translated, it gives CASSSRERRTEAFF.

This chain links TRBV27 with TRBJ2-5, with 9 bases matching TRBD1. CDR1 is MNHEY and CDR2 is SMNVEV in the germline V gene (reference sequence). CDR3 length equals 16 residues. Trimming cost V 5 bases and J 11 bases; bases outside gene matches: 18. CDR3 region: CASSDSGQGNYNEQYF. The CDR3 region has the DNA TGTGCCAGCAGTGATAGTGGACAGGGGAACTACAATGAGCAGTACTTC.

This clonotype has more than one count but fewer than ten. V usage is TRBV5-1 and J usage is TRBJ2-1; 10 bases are a match to TRBD1. With 4 bases clipped from V and 2 bases from J, the junction kept 0 bases outside the gene matches. The germline V gene has CDR1 SGHRS and CDR2 YFSETQ. There are 14 residues in the CDR3. DNA of the CDR3: TGCGCCAGCAGCGGGACAGGGGCCTACAATGAGCAGTTCTTC. Translated, it gives CASSGTGAYNEQFF.

The V call is TRBV3-1, the J call TRBJ2-7; D unclear. The J call could be wrong; TRBJ2-5 is a better fit for the DNA end. This CDR3 spans 15 amino acids. Germline V gene data show CDR1 as LGHDT and CDR2 as YNNKEL (reference sequence). CDR3 coding DNA: TGTGCCAGCAGCCAAGAGGGCGTTCCCCGGGAGACCCAGTACTTC. It yields the protein CASSQEGVPRETQYF.

The chain employs TRBV2 and TRBJ2-3, with 8 positions matching TRBD1. In germline, CDR1 is SNHLY, CDR2 FYNNEI. Trimming removed 6 bases from V and 6 bases from J; junction bases left unmatched: 8. The CDR3 spans 14 residues. The CDR3 reads CASRTRGLLDTQYF. CDR3 DNA: TGTGCCAGCAGGACCAGGGGGCTTTTGGATACGCAGTATTTT.

This clonotype was observed a few times. The CDR3 protein is CASSSHRVYEQYF. The CDR3 nucleotides are TGTGCCAGCAGTTCCCACAGGGTCTACGAGCAGTACTTC. The chain employs TRBV28 and TRBJ2-7; D perhaps matches TRBD1 (6 bases). V lost 4 bases to trimming and J lost 3 bases, with 10 bases between them. Germline V gene data show CDR1 as MDHEN and CDR2 as SYDVKM. The CDR3 runs 13 residues.

This clonotype was detected a few times. The chain employs TRBV15 and TRBJ2-1; D not resolved. The V gene lost 0 bases and the J gene lost 10 bases, with 16 bases spanning the gap. CDR3 length: 15 amino acids. The germline V gene has CDR1 LNHNV and CDR2 YYDKDF (reference sequence). CDR3: CATSRDTVSFGEQFF. CDR3 nucleotide sequence: TGTGCCACCAGCAGAGATACAGTCAGCTTTGGGGAGCAGTTCTTC.

This clonotype was seen a few times. This chain connects TRBV20-1 to TRBJ1-5; no clear D. V lost 4 bases, J lost 8 bases, and 21 bases lay in between. The CDR3 has 15 amino acids. Germline assignment: CDR1 DFQATT and CDR2 SNEGSKA (reference sequence). In DNA form, the CDR3 reads TGCAGTGCTAAACTAGGGCCCAGGCCAACTGAGCCCCAGCATTTT. This translates into CSAKLGPRPTEPQHF.

The count of this clonotype is one. V gene TRBV27 combines with J gene TRBJ1-5, with 7 bases lining up with TRBD1. Germline loops: CDR1 MNHEY, CDR2 SMNVEV (reference sequence). V was pared by 1 base and J by 7 bases, with 13 bases of the junction left unmatched. This CDR3 is 17 amino acids long. CDR3 in amino acids: CASSLFVGGGVRQPQHF. DNA for the CDR3: TGTGCCAGCAGTTTATTTGTCGGAGGGGGCGTGAGACAGCCCCAGCATTTT.

Ten or more counts support this clonotype. The chain uses TRBV28 and TRBJ2-1; D unclear. Trimming cost V 1 base and J 8 bases, with 3 bases left between them. Germline V lookup: CDR1 MDHEN, CDR2 SYDVKM. The CDR3 length is 11 residues. The CDR3: CASSLSYEQFF. In DNA, the CDR3 is TGTGCCAGCAGTTTATCATATGAGCAGTTCTTC.

The chain's CDR3 is CASSLEALRGGYTF. The CDR3 DNA reads as TGTGCCAGCAGTTTGGAAGCCCTCCGGGGAGGCTACACCTTC. The chain couples TRBV12-3 or TRBV12-4 to TRBJ1-2, with D unresolved. CDR3 length: 14 residues. Trimming removed 3 bases at V and 8 bases at J, with 16 bases between.

The chain couples TRBV10-3 to TRBJ1-5; possibly TRBD1 for D (6 bases). This CDR3 contains 15 residues. Trimming left V 0 bases short and J 4 bases short, with 10 bases between. Germline loops: CDR1 ENHRY, CDR2 SYGVKD. In DNA form, the CDR3 reads TGTGCCATCAGTGAGTCTGGACAGACGAATCAGCCCCAGCATTTT. Its protein product is CAISESGQTNQPQHF.

The genes are TRBV20-1 and TRBJ1-5, with D perhaps TRBD1 (5 bases). The V gene lost 7 bases and the J gene lost 3 bases, with 10 bases spanning the gap. This CDR3 region has 12 residues. CDR1 is DFQATT, CDR2 SNEGSKA, per germline (reference sequence). The CDR3 protein is CSVQGLNQPQHF. The CDR3 DNA is TGCAGTGTCCAGGGTCTCAATCAGCCCCAGCATTTT.

This clonotype was detected a few times. The chain couples TRBV4-3 to TRBJ2-1, with TRBD2 identical over 13 bases. The CDR3 consists of 17 residues. V was pared by 1 base and J by 9 bases, with 9 bases of the junction left unmatched. Germline lookup yields CDR1 LGHNA and CDR2 YSLEER. Here the CDR3 DNA reads TGCGCCAGCAGCCAAGTGAGGACTAGCGGGAGTCTTCGTGAGCAGTTCTTC. Translating it yields CASSQVRTSGSLREQFF.

In this sample, this clonotype turned up a few times. This chain joins TRBV12-3 or TRBV12-4 and TRBJ1-5, with D possibly being TRBD1 (5 bases). This CDR3 region has 17 residues. The V gene lost 5 bases and the J gene lost 3 bases, with 20 bases spanning the gap. CDR3 coding DNA: TGTGCCAGCAGTCCTCCGGGGGGGAGTTGGGACAATCAGCCCCAGCATTTT. Translation gives CASSPPGGSWDNQPQHF.

This clonotype was observed a few times. The J gene is TRBJ2-3, the V gene TRBV4-3, with 10 bases fitting TRBD2. V lost 1 base, J lost 10 bases, and 11 bases stayed unmatched. CDR3 length equals 16 residues. Germline-derived CDR1 and CDR2 are LGHNA and YSLEER. Here the CDR3 DNA reads TGCGCCAGCAGCCAAGTAGCGGGGGGCCTATGGTGGGCGCAGTATTTT. Residues: CASSQVAGGLWWAQYF.

The chain combines TRBV20-1 with TRBJ2-5; D unresolved. Trimming pared 4 bases from V and 1 base from J, leaving 13 bases between. The germline gives CDR1 DFQATT, CDR2 SNEGSKA (reference sequence). The CDR3 is made up of 14 amino acids. CDR3: CSAISMGFQETQYF. CDR3 in DNA: TGCAGTGCTATCTCAATGGGGTTCCAAGAGACCCAGTACTTC.

CDR3 in amino acids: CASSYVRPEVNGYTF. CDR3 DNA: TGTGCCAGCAGTTATGTGCGGCCCGAGGTGAATGGCTACACCTTC. The chain employs TRBV6-2 or TRBV6-3 and TRBJ1-2; D gene uncertain. Trimming took 3 bases from V and 6 from J, leaving 17 bases between them. This CDR3 region has 15 residues. CDR1 is MNHEY, CDR2 SVGEGT, per germline.

This chain connects TRBV18 to TRBJ2-7; no reliable D call. The V and J ends lost 2 bases and 6 bases respectively, with 11 bases between them. The length of the CDR3 is 13 residues. The germline V gene has CDR1 KGHSH and CDR2 LQKENI. CDR3 amino acids: CASSPSTRPEQYF. CDR3 nucleotide sequence: TGTGCCAGCTCACCATCAACGAGGCCCGAGCAGTACTTC.

The rearrangement uses TRBV7-6 and TRBJ2-1; unclear D gene. The J call may be mistaken, given a closer DNA end match to TRBJ2-7. The germline CDR1 and CDR2 sequences are SGHVS and FNYEAQ. CDR3 length: 15 residues. CDR3 in DNA: TGTGCCAGCAGCTTAGTCGCGGAATCCTACAATGAGCAGTACTTC. Translated: CASSLVAESYNEQYF.

V and J are TRBV6-2 or TRBV6-3 and TRBJ1-1; D not certain. CDR3 length: 15 residues. Trimming removed 8 bases at V and 3 bases at J, with 19 bases between. Germline V gene data show CDR1 as MNHEY and CDR2 as SVGEGT. The CDR3 loop is CASYHRRARDTEAFF. In DNA, the CDR3 is TGTGCCAGCTATCATCGTAGGGCTAGGGACACTGAAGCTTTCTTT.

The V gene is TRBV5-1, the J gene TRBJ2-6; D call uncertain. V was cut by 4 bases and J by 0 bases, with 11 bases left in between. This CDR3 is built from 16 residues. CDR1 is SGHRS, CDR2 YFSETQ, per germline. The CDR3 loop is CASSPNLDSGANVLTF. CDR3 bases: TGCGCCAGCAGCCCTAATCTGGACTCTGGGGCCAACGTCCTGACTTTC. The full variable domain, its missing parts supplied by reference TRBV5-1 and TRBJ2-6, is KAGVTQTPRYLIKTRGQQVTLSCSPISGHRSVSWYQQTPGQGLQFLFEYFSETQRNKGNFPGRFSGRQFSNSRSEMNVSTLELGDSALYLCASSPNLDSGANVLTFGAGSRLTVL.

The table lists this clonotype with a few counts. The chain recombines TRBV28 with TRBJ1-4; possible D gene TRBD1, 5 bases. Germline assignment: CDR1 MDHEN and CDR2 SYDVKM. CDR3 length equals 14 residues. Trimming removed 6 bases at V and 7 bases at J, with 15 bases between. The CDR3 sequence is CASRGPWTVEKLFF. CDR3 coding DNA: TGTGCCAGCAGGGGACCGTGGACGGTTGAAAAACTGTTTTTT.

Note on this clonotype: The junction departs from the called germline gene at one end, perhaps through a read error. The chain links TRBV7-7 to TRBJ2-2; D possibly corresponds to TRBD1 (6 bases). CDR1 is SSHAT, CDR2 FNYEAQ, per germline (reference sequence). The CDR3 loop spans 16 amino acids. The CDR3, as DNA: TGTGCTAGCAGCTGGGTCGACAGGCTAATCACCGGGGAGCTGTTTTTT. Its protein is CASSWVDRLITGELFF.

V is TRBV18 and J is TRBJ1-4; D unclear. The CDR3 consists of 14 residues. CDR1 and CDR2 from the germline V gene are KGHSH and LQKENI. V was cut by 3 bases and J by 7 bases, with 12 bases left in between. The CDR3 DNA reads TGTGCCAGCTCACCCCCATCAGATGGTGAAAAACTGTTTTTT. It specifies CASSPPSDGEKLFF.

V gene TRBV29-1 combines with J gene TRBJ2-4; D may be TRBD1 (6 bases). Gene TRBJ2-5 matches the end of the DNA better, so the J call may be wrong. Germline loops: CDR1 SQVTM, CDR2 ANQGSEA. The CDR3 runs 15 residues. CDR3 residues: CSVEGGNRVRETQYF. CDR3 DNA sequence: TGCAGCGTTGAAGGGGGGAACAGGGTGCGAGAGACCCAGTACTTC.

V usage is TRBV7-9 and J usage is TRBJ2-1; a weak D match, TRBD2 (6 bases). CDR3 size: 17 residues. Germline assignment: CDR1 SEHNR and CDR2 FQNEAQ (reference sequence). Trimming shortened V by 5 bases and J by 9 bases, and 26 bases separated the two germline ends. CDR3 nucleotides: TGTGCCAGCAGCCCCCTAGGCGGGCAGGCCAGGAGGGGTGAGCAGTTCTTC. Translating gives CASSPLGGQARRGEQFF.